Described below is a single T cell receptor beta chain sequence and its context. Only a few counts were recorded for this clonotype. No antigen is known for it. No base quality values were provided; no much bigger clone lies one nucleotide off. Interpreted using the paper, the treatment or condition label stands for: in vitro stimulation with specific CMV peptide epitopes to enrich CMV-specific T cells. The data stem from a study of T cell repertoires in cytomegalovirus infection (dated by TCRdb to between 2019 and 2020). About the full investigation: The peptide stimulations were aimed at well-studied HLA-B-restricted epitopes as well as recently identified HLA-C-restricted CMV epitopes, whose presentation resists viral immunomodulation. Donor HLA type was relevant to the analysis, as public TCR beta signatures indicated carriage of CMV infection together with the matching HLA type.

Paper-wide results and their limitations: The ex vivo response was dominated by HLA-C-restricted CMV-specific TCR beta clonotypes, and the single most frequent clonotype in two of eight donors was supplied by these HLA-C-restricted clonotypes. Carriers of CMV infection plus the relevant HLA type were discriminated by the cumulative frequency of public TCR beta family members in the study cohort and in an independent roughly 380-donor cohort.

TCRdb lists the instrument as Illumina HiSeq 1500. TCRdb applied fastp at Q25 and MiXCR to the public reads, then kept only in-frame beta chains. CDR3 protein sequences are deduplicated, and each keeps its most common genes and DNA. This sample has about 770,000 distinct CDR3 sequences in its table, and 25% to 30% of those were observed once. The ten most abundant clones make up around 13% of the sample. Trimmed from V: 4 bases; trimmed from J: 2 bases; junction bases lacking a gene match: 9. The germline V gene (reference sequence) provides CDR1 SEHNR and CDR2 FQNEAQ. The CDR3 numbers 17 residues from cysteine through phenylalanine. Only the CDR3 region is kept as DNA, spanning 51 bases read in frame from base 1.

This sequence was found in a human donor in good health (CMV status not recorded). Some clones in this sample may be carry-over from other donors' samples. Sample: cultured CD8+ T cells from PBMCs, taken from culture after CMV antigen stimulation. The chain is made from TRBV7-9 and TRBJ1-3, with 9 middle bases fitting TRBD1. The DNA sequence is as follows: TGTGCCAGCAGCTACACAGGGGGCTCCTCCCCTGGAAACACCATATATTTT. Its protein is CASSYTGGSSPGNTIYF.